The clone carrying this T cell receptor (beta chain) was detected only a few times. The germline V gene encodes CDR1 MNHEY and CDR2 SVGEGT. With 2 bases clipped from V and 4 bases from J, the junction kept 14 bases outside the gene matches. The CDR3 spans 18 residues. The repertoire was sequenced with immunoSEQ multiplex PCR; TCRdb's copy has only in-frame clones and lacks some. The table includes approximately 670,000 clones, approximately 90% detected once. This entry belongs to a study of blood T cell repertoires in COVID-19. The receptor comes from a woman under 30 with acute or convalescent COVID-19. Sequencing was carried out using peripheral blood. This chain connects TRBV6-2 or TRBV6-3 to TRBJ1-2; 9 positions agree with TRBD1. DNA for the CDR3: TGTGCCAGCAGTTACCCGGAACAAAACAGGGGGCGCGGCTATGGCTACACCTTC. Its protein is CASSYPEQNRGRGYGYTF.